This T cell receptor (beta chain) originates from a study of blood T cell repertoires in COVID-19. The wider study: The analysed material was cDNA or gDNA that came from T cells, B-cell-depleted T cells, or PBMCs.

Clones were read by immunoSEQ multiplex PCR, and TCRdb kept only the in-frame ones, dropping some. The sample lists hundreds of thousands of clones; almost 90% were seen once. Seattle cases were enrolled at active infection and followed longitudinally. Germline V gives CDR1 LNHDA, CDR2 SQIVND (reference sequence). The CDR3 spans 12 residues. V was shortened by 0 bases and J by 11 bases, with 10 bases between the two germline ends. This clonotype was obtained from a woman in her seventies with COVID-19, enrolled during active disease. The chain employs TRBV19 and TRBJ1-1; possibly TRBD1 for D (6 bases). Sample: peripheral blood. Written as DNA, the CDR3 is TGTGCCAGTAGTATAGAAGGGGGTGACGCTTTCTTT. Protein product: CASSIEGGDAFF.